This TCR beta chain derives from a study of cytomegalovirus exposure and HLA in healthy donors. Primers for the PCR totalled 60 Vbeta and 13 Jbeta. Assay used: immunoSEQ multiplex PCR; TCRdb lists only in-frame clones, some missing. The sample records roughly 100,000 clones, 65% to 80% being singletons. Sequenced: PBMCs. The origin of this receptor is a man between 40 and 49 years old in good health and CMV-seropositive.

The CDR3 is CASSVALAAYYNEQFF. Written as DNA, the CDR3 is TGTGCCAGCAGTGTCGCCTTAGCGGCCTACTACAATGAGCAGTTCTTC. The chain links TRBV2 to TRBJ2-1, with D tentatively TRBD2 (6 bases). Trimming stripped 4 bases from V and 3 bases from J, with 16 bases between. From germline, CDR1 is SNHLY and CDR2 FYNNEI. The CDR3 runs 16 residues.